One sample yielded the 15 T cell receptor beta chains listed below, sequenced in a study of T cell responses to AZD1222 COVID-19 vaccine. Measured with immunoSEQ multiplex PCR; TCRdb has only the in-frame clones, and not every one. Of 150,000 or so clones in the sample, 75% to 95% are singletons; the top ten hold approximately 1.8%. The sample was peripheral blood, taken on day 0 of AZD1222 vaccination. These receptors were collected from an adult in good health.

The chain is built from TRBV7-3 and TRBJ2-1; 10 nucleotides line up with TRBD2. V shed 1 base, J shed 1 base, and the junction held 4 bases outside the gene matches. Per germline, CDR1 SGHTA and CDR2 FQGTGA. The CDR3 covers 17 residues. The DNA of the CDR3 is TGTGCCAGCAGCTTAATTGCTAGCGGGAGTTCCTACAATGAGCAGTTCTTC. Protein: CASSLIASGSSYNEQFF.

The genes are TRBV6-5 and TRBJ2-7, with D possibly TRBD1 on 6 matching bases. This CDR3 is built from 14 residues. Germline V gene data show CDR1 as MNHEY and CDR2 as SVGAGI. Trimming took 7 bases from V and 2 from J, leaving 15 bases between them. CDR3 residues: CASKPGDLPYEQYF. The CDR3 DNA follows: TGTGCCAGCAAACCAGGGGACCTCCCCTACGAGCAGTACTTC.

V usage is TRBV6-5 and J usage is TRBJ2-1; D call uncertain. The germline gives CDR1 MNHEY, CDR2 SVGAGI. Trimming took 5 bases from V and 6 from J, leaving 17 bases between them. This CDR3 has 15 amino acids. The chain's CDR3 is CASSILVRVSNEQFF. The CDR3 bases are TGTGCCAGCAGTATCCTCGTTCGGGTGTCCAATGAGCAGTTCTTC.

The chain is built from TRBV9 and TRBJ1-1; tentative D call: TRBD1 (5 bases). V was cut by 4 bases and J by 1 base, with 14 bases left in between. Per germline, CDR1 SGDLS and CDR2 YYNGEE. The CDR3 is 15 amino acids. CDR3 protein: CASSLSYQGNTEAFF. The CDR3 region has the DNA TGTGCCAGCAGCTTAAGTTACCAGGGGAACACTGAAGCTTTCTTT.

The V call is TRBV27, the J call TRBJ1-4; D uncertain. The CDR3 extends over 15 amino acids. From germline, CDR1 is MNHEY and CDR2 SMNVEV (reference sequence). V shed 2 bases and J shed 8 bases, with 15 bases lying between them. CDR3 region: CASSLIGRVEEKLFF. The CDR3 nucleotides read TGTGCCAGCAGTTTAATTGGCCGGGTGGAGGAAAAACTGTTTTTT.

CDR3 amino acids: CSVAKDRNYGYTF. The CDR3 DNA reads TGCAGCGTTGCCAAGGACAGAAATTATGGCTACACCTTC. The rearrangement joins TRBV29-1 to TRBJ1-2; weak D call: TRBD1 (6 bases). The CDR3 is 13 amino acids. CDR1 and CDR2 from the germline V gene are SQVTM and ANQGSEA. V shed 4 bases and J shed 5 bases, with 14 bases lying between them.

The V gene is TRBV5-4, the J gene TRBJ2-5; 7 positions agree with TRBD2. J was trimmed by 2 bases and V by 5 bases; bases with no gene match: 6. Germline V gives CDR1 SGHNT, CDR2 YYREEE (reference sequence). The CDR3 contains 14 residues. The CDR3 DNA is TGTGCCAGCAGAACCGGGACTACTCAAGAGACCCAGTACTTC. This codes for CASRTGTTQETQYF. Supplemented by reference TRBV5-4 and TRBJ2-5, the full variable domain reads ETGVTQSPTHLIKTRGQQVTLRCSSQSGHNTVSWYQQALGQGPQFIFQYYREEENGRGNFPPRFSGLQFPNYSSELNVNALELDDSALYLCASRTGTTQETQYFGPGTRLLVL.

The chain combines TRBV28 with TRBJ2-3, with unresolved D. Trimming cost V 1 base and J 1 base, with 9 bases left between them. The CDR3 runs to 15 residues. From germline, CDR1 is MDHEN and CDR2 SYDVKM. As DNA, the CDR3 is TGTGCCAGCAGTTTATCCCCACAACGCACAGATACGCAGTATTTT. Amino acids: CASSLSPQRTDTQYF. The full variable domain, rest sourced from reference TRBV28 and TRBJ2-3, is DVKVTQSSRYLVKRTGEKVFLECVQDMDHENMFWYRQDPGLGLRLIYFSYDVKMKEKGDIPEGYSVSREKKERFSLILESASTNQTSMYLCASSLSPQRTDTQYFGPGTRLTVL.

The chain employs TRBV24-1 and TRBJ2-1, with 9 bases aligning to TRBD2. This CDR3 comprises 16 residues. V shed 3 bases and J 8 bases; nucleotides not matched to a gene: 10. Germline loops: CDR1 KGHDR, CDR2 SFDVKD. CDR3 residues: CATSDAAGGPIYEQFF. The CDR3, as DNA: TGTGCCACCAGTGATGCCGCGGGAGGGCCGATCTATGAGCAGTTCTTC.

CDR3 in amino acids: CASSLAVSRTDTQYF. The DNA for the CDR3 is TGTGCCAGCAGCTTAGCGGTTAGTCGCACAGATACGCAGTATTTT. The chain is built from TRBV7-6 and TRBJ2-3; D remains ambiguous. This CDR3 spans 15 amino acids. The V end lost 0 bases, the J end lost 1 base, and 8 bases lay between the germline ends. Germline values: CDR1 SGHVS, CDR2 FNYEAQ.

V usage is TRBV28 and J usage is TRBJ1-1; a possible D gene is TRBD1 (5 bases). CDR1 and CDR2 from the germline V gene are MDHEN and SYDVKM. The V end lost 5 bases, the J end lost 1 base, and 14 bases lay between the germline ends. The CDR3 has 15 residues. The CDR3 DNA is TGTGCCAGCAGTGTTAGCAGGGTTGCGAACACTGAAGCTTTCTTT. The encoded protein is CASSVSRVANTEAFF.

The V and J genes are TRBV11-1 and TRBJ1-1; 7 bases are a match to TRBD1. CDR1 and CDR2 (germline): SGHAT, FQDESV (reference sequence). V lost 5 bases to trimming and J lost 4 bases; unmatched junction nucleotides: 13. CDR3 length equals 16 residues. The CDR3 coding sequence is TGTGCCAGCAGCGGTCCAGGGGGTGGATTTCCCACTGAAGCTTTCTTT. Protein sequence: CASSGPGGGFPTEAFF.

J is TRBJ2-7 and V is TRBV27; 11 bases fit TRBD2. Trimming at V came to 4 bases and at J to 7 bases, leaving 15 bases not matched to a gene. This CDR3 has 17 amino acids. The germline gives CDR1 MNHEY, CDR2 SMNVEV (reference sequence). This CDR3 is CASSWGTSGGHFWEQYF. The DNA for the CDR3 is TGTGCCAGCAGTTGGGGGACTAGCGGCGGACATTTTTGGGAGCAGTACTTC.

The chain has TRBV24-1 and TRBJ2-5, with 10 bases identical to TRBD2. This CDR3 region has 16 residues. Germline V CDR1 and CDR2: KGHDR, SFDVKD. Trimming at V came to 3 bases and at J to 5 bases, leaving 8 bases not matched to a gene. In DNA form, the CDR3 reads TGTGCCACCAGTGATCCCCTAGCGGGAGTTGTCGAGACCCAGTACTTC. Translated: CATSDPLAGVVETQYF.

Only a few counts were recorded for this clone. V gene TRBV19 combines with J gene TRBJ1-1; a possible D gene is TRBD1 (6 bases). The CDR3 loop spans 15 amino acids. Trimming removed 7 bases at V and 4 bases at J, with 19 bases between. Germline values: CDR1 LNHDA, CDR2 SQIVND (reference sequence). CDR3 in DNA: TGTGCCAGTACCGCCACCTCACAGGGCCGCACTGAAGCTTTCTTT. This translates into CASTATSQGRTEAFF.